A selection of T cell receptor beta chains follows, all from one sample in a study of spatial heterogeneity in lung cancer. TCRdb analysed the 5' RACE reads with MiXCR anew, one entry per CDR3 protein. The sample has around 19,000 distinct CDR3 sequences, about a fifth seen once; the top ten hold over 15%. The sequences come from PBMCs, collected at surgery. These receptor sequences come from a female donor with early-stage non-small cell lung cancer. The CDR3 runs from the conserved cysteine through the conserved F or W. A D gene is named only where the DNA matches it firmly. A clone size is listed for some rows: how often the clone was seen (once, few, many), or a class if it is expanded.

medium-sized	TRBV19	NA	15	TRBJ1-5	CASSTHRQLNQPQHF	TGTGCCAGTAGTACGCACAGACAGCTCAATCAGCCCCAGCATTTT
NA	TRBV5-1	TRBD2	17	TRBJ2-3	CASSPGGTSGTAGGQYF	TGCGCCAGCAGCCCAGGGGGGACTAGCGGGACCGCAGGGGGTCAGTATTTT
NA	TRBV29-1	TRBD2	15	TRBJ2-1	CSVDPPGLANNEQFF	TGCAGCGTCGATCCCCCGGGACTAGCGAACAATGAGCAGTTCTTC
many	TRBV7-2	NA	14	TRBJ2-7	CASSSLLRSYEQYF	TGTGCCAGCAGCTCGTTACTTCGGTCCTACGAGCAGTACTTC
many	TRBV28	NA	15	TRBJ2-1	CASSSPGTPINEQFF	TGTGCCAGCAGTTCACCCGGGACCCCCATCAATGAGCAGTTCTTC
NA	TRBV6-6	NA	14	TRBJ2-6	CASRRDSGTNVLTF	TGTGCCAGCAGGAGGGATTCTGGGACCAACGTCCTGACTTTC
medium-sized	TRBV7-9	NA	15	TRBJ1-1	CASSLTKAFNTEAFF	TGTGCCAGCAGCTTAACGAAGGCCTTCAACACTGAAGCTTTCTTT
many	TRBV30	TRBD1	15	TRBJ1-2	CAWRLHRDRASGYTF	TGTGCCTGGAGACTTCACCGGGACAGGGCGAGTGGCTACACCTTC
many	TRBV13	NA	17	TRBJ2-1	CASSLRGSGRSYNEQFF	TGTGCCAGCAGCCTCCGGGGTAGCGGTCGCTCCTACAATGAGCAGTTCTTC
many	TRBV19	NA	14	TRBJ2-7	CASSTGPTYYEQYF	TGTGCCAGTAGCACAGGGCCTACTTATTACGAGCAGTACTTC
medium-sized	TRBV4-1	NA	13	TRBJ2-1	CASSQVYREEQFF	TGCGCCAGCAGCCAAGTTTATAGGGAAGAGCAGTTCTTC
many	TRBV4-3	NA	15	TRBJ2-3	CASSHGGESTDTQYF	TGCGCCAGCAGCCACGGCGGGGAAAGCACAGATACGCAGTATTTT
many	TRBV12-3/TRBV12-4	TRBD2	16	TRBJ2-1	CASSLPQGLAQDEQFF	TGTGCCAGCAGTTTACCCCAAGGACTAGCGCAGGATGAGCAGTTCTTC
NA	TRBV2	TRBD2	15	TRBJ2-7	CASRAQLAGADEQYF	TGTGCCAGCAGGGCGCAACTAGCGGGAGCCGACGAGCAGTACTTC
few	TRBV7-2	NA	15	TRBJ2-3	CASSLGLGNTDTQYF	TGTGCCAGCAGCTTAGGGTTAGGGAACACAGATACGCAGTATTTT
NA	TRBV5-4	NA	16	TRBJ2-1	CASSSEQGFSYNEQFF	TGTGCCAGCAGCTCTGAACAGGGATTCTCCTACAATGAGCAGTTCTTC
many	TRBV5-1	TRBD2	14	TRBJ2-5	CASSLLAEQETQYF	TGCGCCAGCAGCCTACTAGCGGAACAAGAGACCCAGTACTTC
NA	TRBV6-1	NA	16	TRBJ2-2	CASSPRGQPNTGELFF	TGTGCCAGCAGTCCCCGCGGACAGCCGAACACCGGGGAGCTGTTTTTT
medium-sized	TRBV19	TRBD2	16	TRBJ2-7	CASSARTSGRAYEQYF	TGTGCCAGTAGTGCCCGGACTAGCGGGAGAGCCTACGAGCAGTACTTC
many	TRBV20-1	NA	15	TRBJ1-5	CSARTGTYTDQPQHF	TGCAGTGCTAGGACCGGGACGTATACAGACCAGCCCCAGCATTTT
many	TRBV7-6	NA	13	TRBJ1-6	CASSLGGGRALHF	TGTGCCAGCAGCTTAGGAGGGGGAAGGGCCCTCCACTTT
NA	TRBV2	NA	18	TRBJ1-6	CASSELGRGGSYNSPLHF	TGTGCCAGCAGTGAACTCGGCAGGGGCGGCTCCTATAATTCACCCCTCCACTTT
medium-sized	TRBV5-1	TRBD2	14	TRBJ2-7	CASTTTSGAYEQYF	TGCGCCAGCACCACGACTAGCGGAGCATACGAGCAGTACTTC
many	TRBV15	NA	20	TRBJ1-4	CATSRGARTKSHATNEKLFF	TGTGCCACCAGCAGAGGGGCCCGGACCAAGTCACATGCAACTAATGAAAAACTGTTTTTT
many	TRBV6-2/TRBV6-3	TRBD1	14	TRBJ2-7	CASSRGTGSYEQYF	TGTGCCAGCAGTCGAGGGACAGGGTCCTACGAGCAGTACTTC
many	TRBV2	NA	14	TRBJ2-4	CASMPSEHKNIQYF	TGTGCCAGCATGCCTAGCGAGCACAAAAACATTCAGTACTTC
many	TRBV19	TRBD2	15	TRBJ2-1	CASRASGATYNEQFF	TGTGCCAGTAGGGCTAGCGGAGCTACCTACAATGAGCAGTTCTTC
NA	TRBV9	NA	15	TRBJ2-7	CASSAAGTHPYEQYF	TGTGCCAGCAGCGCCGCCGGGACACATCCCTACGAGCAGTACTTC
few	TRBV5-5	NA	15	TRBJ1-4	CASSSNSGTDEKLFF	TGTGCCAGCAGCTCGAATTCAGGGACTGATGAAAAACTGTTTTTT
many	TRBV15	NA	13	TRBJ1-2	CATSRARDYGYTF	TGTGCCACCAGCAGAGCTAGGGATTATGGCTACACCTTC
many	TRBV4-3	TRBD2	18	TRBJ2-5	CASSQGRLAGGAQETQYF	TGCGCCAGCAGCCAAGGTCGGCTAGCGGGAGGGGCACAAGAGACCCAGTACTTC
many	TRBV6-1	NA	13	TRBJ1-5	CASSEVGIQPQHF	TGTGCCAGCAGTGAAGTGGGCATTCAGCCCCAGCATTTT
many	TRBV9	NA	15	TRBJ1-2	CASSVEHRTAFGYTF	TGTGCCAGCAGCGTAGAACACAGGACAGCCTTTGGCTACACCTTC
NA	TRBV18	NA	15	TRBJ2-5	CASSPPSGPRETQYF	TGTGCCAGCTCACCACCGTCAGGACCCAGGGAGACCCAGTACTTC
medium-sized	TRBV20-1	TRBD1	14	TRBJ1-5	CSAREDRLNQPQHF	TGCAGTGCTAGAGAGGACAGGCTCAATCAGCCCCAGCATTTT
medium-sized	TRBV12-3/TRBV12-4	TRBD1	15	TRBJ1-2	CASSWTGTNQYGYTF	TGTGCCAGCAGTTGGACAGGAACGAATCAATATGGCTACACCTTC
many	TRBV7-2	NA	14	TRBJ2-7	CASSTTLRVPEQYF	TGTGCCAGCAGCACCACCCTAAGGGTCCCCGAGCAGTACTTC
many	TRBV28	NA	15	TRBJ2-1	CASSLGGVFYNEQFF	TGTGCCAGCAGTTTGGGCGGGGTCTTCTACAATGAGCAGTTCTTC
many	TRBV10-3	NA	13	TRBJ2-5	CAISPTDQETQYF	TGTGCCATCAGTCCCACCGACCAAGAGACCCAGTACTTC
medium-sized	TRBV29-1	NA	12	TRBJ1-2	CSVGSLRDGYTF	TGCAGCGTTGGGTCCCTCAGGGATGGCTACACCTTC